The sequence of this T cell receptor (beta chain) was determined in a study of blood T cell repertoires in COVID-19. Study summary: The study drew acute and convalescent COVID-19 samples from the United States, Italy and Spain. Sources were T cells, B-cell-depleted T cells, or PBMCs; the material itself was cDNA or gDNA.

Germline loops: CDR1 MNHEY, CDR2 SVGEGT. The CDR3 loop spans 15 amino acids. V lost 4 bases and J lost 9; bases outside the gene matches: 11. Per the authors' pipeline: Cell counts per sample came from amplifying reference gene primers. This table comes from immunoSEQ multiplex PCR, and its TCRdb copy is limited to in-frame clones, with some not included. For V, J and clone size, that table is used; D and trimming come from the DNA. The sample lists 72,000 or so clones, approximately 85% occurring once. Material for sequencing was peripheral blood. This rearrangement joins TRBV6-2 or TRBV6-3 to TRBJ1-5; TRBD1 matches at 8 bases. The origin of this receptor is a woman of 80 years or more with active or convalescent COVID-19. CDR3 bases: TGTGCCAGCAGTTTAAGGACAGGGAGTTTATGGCCCCAGCATTTT. Amino acids: CASSLRTGSLWPQHF.